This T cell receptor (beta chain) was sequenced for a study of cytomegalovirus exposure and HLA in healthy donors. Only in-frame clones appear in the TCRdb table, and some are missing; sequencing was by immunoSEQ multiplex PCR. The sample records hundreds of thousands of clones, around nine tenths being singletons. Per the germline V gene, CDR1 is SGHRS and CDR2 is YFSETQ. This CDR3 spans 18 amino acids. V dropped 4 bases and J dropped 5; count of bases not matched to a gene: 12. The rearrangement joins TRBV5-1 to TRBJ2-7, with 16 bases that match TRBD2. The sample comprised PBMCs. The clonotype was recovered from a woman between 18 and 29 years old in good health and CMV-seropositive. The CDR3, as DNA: TGCGCCAGCAGCAAGTACGGGACTAGCGGGAGGGAAACGAACGAGCAGTACTTC. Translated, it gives CASSKYGTSGRETNEQYF.